Listed below are T cell receptor beta chains from one sample, sequenced in a study of T cells in Graves' hyperthyroidism and ophthalmopathy. Each CDR3 protein is one row after TCRdb ran MiXCR on the multiplex PCR reads. The sample has about 360,000 distinct CDR3 sequences; approximately 13% are singletons. Material: blood. These receptors all stem from a woman under 30 with Graves' hyperthyroidism. Each CDR3 is given with its conserved first and last residue. D genes are given only for firm matches. Clone size is given for some rows only: seen once, a few or many times, or a class if the clone is expanded.

J gene | D gene | clone size | V gene | CDR3 protein | CDR3 DNA
TRBJ2-1 | TRBD1 | few | TRBV7-8 | CASSIPGQGLNEQFF | TGTGCCAGCAGCATACCGGGACAGGGATTGAATGAGCAGTTCTTC
TRBJ1-1 | NA | many | TRBV11-2 | CASSRDTGARAFF | TGTGCCAGCAGCCGGGATACCGGGGCGAGGGCTTTCTTT
TRBJ2-1 | NA | few | TRBV7-9 | CASRSFRDQNDEQFF | TGTGCCAGCAGGTCCTTTAGGGACCAGAACGATGAGCAGTTCTTC
TRBJ2-7 | NA | NA | TRBV15 | CATSVGYYEQYF | TGTGCCACCAGCGTTGGATATTACGAGCAGTACTTC
TRBJ2-3 | NA | many | TRBV29-1 | CSVAITGSDTQYF | TGCAGCGTCGCAATCACGGGGTCGGATACGCAGTATTTT
TRBJ1-1 | TRBD1 | NA | TRBV29-1 | CSARQGDTEAFF | TGCAGTGCTAGACAGGGGGACACTGAAGCTTTCTTT
TRBJ1-5 | NA | many | TRBV28 | CASSLEAQPQHF | TGTGCCAGCAGTTTAGAGGCTCAGCCCCAGCATTTT
TRBJ2-2 | TRBD2 | NA | TRBV19 | CASHGLAGSGELFF | TGTGCCAGTCATGGACTAGCGGGATCCGGGGAGCTGTTTTTT
TRBJ2-3 | TRBD2 | NA | TRBV3-1 | CASSPSLAGGYGTDTQYF | TGTGCCAGCAGCCCCTCACTAGCGGGGGGATATGGCACAGATACGCAGTATTTT
TRBJ1-5 | TRBD1 | many | TRBV20-1 | CSARDPQGAESNQPQHF | TGCAGTGCTCGAGACCCTCAGGGGGCTGAGAGCAATCAGCCCCAGCATTTT
TRBJ1-2 | TRBD1 | NA | TRBV20-1 | CSATRQGYGYTF | TGCAGTGCCACCAGACAGGGCTATGGCTACACCTTC
TRBJ2-4 | NA | many | TRBV18 | CASSPQRLAKNIQYF | TGTGCCAGCTCACCACAGCGGCTAGCCAAAAACATTCAGTACTTC
TRBJ1-2 | TRBD1 | many | TRBV2 | CASSVGTGDYGYTF | TGTGCCAGCAGTGTCGGGACAGGTGACTATGGCTACACCTTC
TRBJ1-2 | TRBD1 | NA | TRBV6-5 | CASSLQGRSVYGYTF | TGTGCCAGCAGTCTACAGGGGCGCTCCGTTTATGGCTACACCTTC
TRBJ1-3 | NA | many | TRBV3-1 | CASSQADTIYF | TGTGCCAGCAGCCAAGCGGACACCATATATTTT
TRBJ2-5 | NA | many | TRBV4-2 | CASSQDLDWLGTQYF | TGTGCCAGCAGCCAAGATCTTGACTGGCTCGGGACCCAGTACTTC
TRBJ2-3 | NA | many | TRBV11-2 | CASSLRATDTQYF | TGTGCCAGCAGCTTACGGGCCACAGATACGCAGTATTTT
TRBJ1-1 | NA | few | TRBV5-1 | CASSLGLDTEAFF | TGCGCCAGCAGCCTAGGGCTAGACACTGAAGCTTTCTTT
TRBJ2-1 | NA | few | TRBV5-1 | CASRGGLSTYNEQFF | TGCGCCAGCAGGGGGGGACTTTCTACCTACAATGAGCAGTTCTTC
TRBJ1-4 | NA | NA | TRBV25-1 | CASSNRVGNEKLFF | TGTGCCAGCAGTAACCGGGTCGGTAATGAAAAACTGTTTTTT
TRBJ1-2 | NA | few | TRBV6-1 | CASRTAGAEKDGYTF | TGTGCCAGCAGGACCGCAGGCGCAGAGAAGGATGGCTACACCTTC
TRBJ2-7 | NA | many | TRBV10-3 | CAISESGTSYEQYF | TGTGCCATCAGTGAGTCCGGGACTTCCTACGAGCAGTACTTC
TRBJ1-1 | TRBD1 | NA | TRBV12-3/TRBV12-4 | CASSPGQGMSEAFF | TGTGCCAGCAGTCCTGGACAGGGAATGAGCGAAGCTTTCTTT
TRBJ1-1 | NA | many | TRBV11-2 | CAGSFFSGSDEAFF | TGTGCCGGCAGCTTTTTTTCGGGGTCGGACGAAGCTTTCTTT
TRBJ2-2 | NA | NA | TRBV3-1 | CASSQGVQTGELFF | TGTGCCAGCAGCCAAGGGGTACAAACCGGGGAGCTGTTTTTT
TRBJ2-1 | TRBD1 | many | TRBV14 | CASSQIKGDSLFYNEQFF | TGTGCCAGCAGCCAAATAAAAGGGGACAGCTTGTTCTACAATGAGCAGTTCTTC
TRBJ2-3 | TRBD2 | many | TRBV6-2/TRBV6-3 | CASSYVGGITDTQYF | TGTGCCAGCAGTTACGTGGGGGGGATCACAGATACGCAGTATTTT
TRBJ2-1 | TRBD2 | many | TRBV7-8 | CASSLVRVVASGRHYPSNEQFF | TGTGCCAGCAGCTTAGTTCGGGTCGTCGCTAGCGGGAGACATTACCCTTCCAATGAGCAGTTCTTC
TRBJ2-1 | TRBD2 | few | TRBV20-1 | CSARVGGNEQFF | TGCAGTGCTAGGGTCGGGGGGAATGAGCAGTTCTTC
TRBJ2-2 | TRBD1 | many | TRBV20-1 | CSAIRGKAGELFF | TGCAGTGCTATCAGGGGGAAGGCCGGGGAGCTGTTTTTT
TRBJ2-3 | NA | many | TRBV5-5 | CASSLGFGRGTDTQYF | TGTGCCAGCAGCTTGGGTTTTGGGCGGGGCACAGATACGCAGTATTTT
TRBJ2-1 | TRBD2 | many | TRBV4-3 | CASSQVRAGGSYNEQFF | TGCGCCAGCAGCCAAGTAAGAGCGGGGGGCTCCTACAATGAGCAGTTCTTC
TRBJ2-2 | TRBD1 | few | TRBV6-2/TRBV6-3 | CASRPGQGNTGELFF | TGTGCCAGCAGGCCGGGACAGGGAAACACCGGGGAGCTGTTTTTT
TRBJ1-2 | NA | many | TRBV15 | CATSRDLGGNPYGYTF | TGTGCCACCAGCAGAGATCTTGGGGGAAACCCCTATGGCTACACCTTC
TRBJ1-4 | NA | many | TRBV11-2 | CASSPGGAGNEKLFF | TGTGCCAGCAGCCCAGGTGGGGCCGGAAATGAAAAACTGTTTTTT
TRBJ2-1 | NA | many | TRBV30 | CAWTAYNEQFF | TGTGCCTGGACAGCTTACAATGAGCAGTTCTTC
TRBJ2-2 | NA | many | TRBV7-7 | CASSLRLPGTGELFF | TGTGCTAGCAGCTTGAGATTGCCGGGCACCGGGGAGCTGTTTTTT
TRBJ1-5 | NA | many | TRBV2 | CASSEAGVGQPQHF | TGTGCCAGCAGTGAAGCGGGGGTCGGGCAGCCCCAGCATTTT
TRBJ2-2 | TRBD2 | many | TRBV28 | CASSLYVSGGTNTGELFF | TGTGCCAGCAGTTTATATGTTAGCGGGGGAACGAACACCGGGGAGCTGTTTTTT
TRBJ2-5 | TRBD1 | many | TRBV24-1 | CATSDPTGLSGETQYF | TGTGCCACCAGTGACCCGACAGGGCTGTCGGGGGAGACCCAGTACTTC
TRBJ2-7 | NA | many | TRBV20-1 | CSARPRGVYEQYF | TGCAGTGCTAGGCCTCGTGGGGTGTACGAGCAGTACTTC
TRBJ1-5 | NA | many | TRBV27 | CASSLSGTYNQPQHF | TGTGCCAGCAGTTTATCGGGGACCTACAATCAGCCCCAGCATTTT
TRBJ2-2 | NA | many | TRBV20-1 | CSGPRERVGNTGELFF | TGCAGTGGGCCAAGGGAAAGAGTGGGGAACACCGGGGAGCTGTTTTTT
TRBJ2-2 | NA | NA | TRBV20-1 | CSARSPGELFF | TGCAGTGCTAGATCACCCGGGGAGCTGTTTTTT
TRBJ2-1 | TRBD2 | NA | TRBV10-3 | CATGIAGGDNEQFF | TGTGCCACTGGCATAGCGGGGGGGGACAATGAGCAGTTCTTC
TRBJ2-1 | NA | many | TRBV19 | CASSFDWDTNEQFF | TGTGCCAGTAGTTTCGACTGGGACACAAATGAGCAGTTCTTC
TRBJ2-1 | TRBD2 | many | TRBV7-9 | CASTPPGTSGSNEQFF | TGTGCCAGCACCCCCCCCGGGACTAGCGGGAGCAATGAGCAGTTCTTC
TRBJ1-5 | TRBD1 | many | TRBV6-2/TRBV6-3 | CASMTVRAGQGYQPQHF | TGTGCCAGCATGACAGTTAGAGCGGGACAGGGGTATCAGCCCCAGCATTTT
TRBJ2-1 | NA | many | TRBV10-3 | CAISVTDGGDEQFF | TGTGCCATCAGTGTTACGGACGGCGGGGATGAGCAGTTCTTC
TRBJ1-5 | TRBD1 | many | TRBV7-8 | CASSPSVLGTGDQPQHF | TGTGCCAGCAGCCCCTCAGTTCTCGGGACAGGAGATCAGCCCCAGCATTTT
TRBJ1-1 | NA | many | TRBV20-1 | CSASGEGLNTEAFF | TGCAGTGCTAGCGGTGAGGGATTGAACACTGAAGCTTTCTTT
TRBJ2-1 | TRBD2 | many | TRBV28 | CASSRSGSSYNEQFF | TGTGCCAGCAGTAGGAGCGGGAGCTCCTACAATGAGCAGTTCTTC
TRBJ1-1 | NA | many | TRBV28 | CASSAGSGLNTEAFF | TGTGCCAGCAGTGCAGGGTCGGGGCTGAACACTGAAGCTTTCTTT
TRBJ2-7 | TRBD1 | NA | TRBV20-1 | CSARTRDSPTYEQYF | TGCAGTGCTAGAACCCGGGACAGCCCTACCTACGAGCAGTACTTC